This entry lists 28 T cell receptor beta chains sequenced from one sample in a study of T cell responses to AZD1222 COVID-19 vaccine. Using immunoSEQ multiplex PCR, the repertoire was profiled, and TCRdb retains in-frame clones only, with some absent. The sample contains 130,000 to 150,000 clones, 90% of which appear only once. The sequenced sample was peripheral blood, obtained on day 0 of AZD1222 vaccination. Receptors were obtained from an adult in good health.

The rearrangement uses TRBV9 and TRBJ1-2; D is unresolved. Germline loops: CDR1 SGDLS, CDR2 YYNGEE. The CDR3 sequence is 16 residues long. With 0 bases removed from V and 1 base from J, the gap between germline ends came to 13 bases. CDR3 DNA: TGTGCCAGCAGCGTAGAAATGTCAGTTCTTAACTATGGCTACACCTTC. Its translation is CASSVEMSVLNYGYTF.

The rearrangement joins TRBV19 to TRBJ2-3; D may correspond to TRBD1 or TRBD2 (6 bases each). The CDR3 loop spans 17 amino acids. CDR1 and CDR2 (germline): LNHDA, SQIVND (reference sequence). V lost 6 bases, J lost 0 bases, and 19 bases lay in between. This chain's CDR3 is CASRKIQGGGSTDTQYF. The CDR3 DNA sequence: TGTGCCAGTAGGAAAATACAGGGAGGCGGGAGCACAGATACGCAGTATTTT.

The V gene is TRBV27, the J gene TRBJ2-1, with D unresolved. The CDR3 extends over 13 amino acids. V shed 3 bases and J shed 6 bases, with 9 bases lying between them. Germline V lookup: CDR1 MNHEY, CDR2 SMNVEV (reference sequence). CDR3 protein: CASSFIAGNEQFF. CDR3 in DNA: TGTGCCAGCAGTTTTATCGCCGGCAATGAGCAGTTCTTC.

This sequence joins TRBV9 and TRBJ2-1; D unclear. CDR1 is SGDLS, CDR2 YYNGEE, per germline. The CDR3 length is 16 residues. Trimming stripped 2 bases from V and 0 bases from J, with 12 bases between. CDR3 DNA sequence: TGTGCCAGCAGCGTGGCCCCCGCGGTCTCCTACAATGAGCAGTTCTTC. It specifies CASSVAPAVSYNEQFF.

The V call is TRBV19, the J call TRBJ1-4; 8 bases line up with TRBD1. The V segment lost 6 bases and the J segment 8 bases; nucleotides outside the gene matches: 20. This CDR3 comprises 18 residues. Germline V lookup: CDR1 LNHDA, CDR2 SQIVND (reference sequence). The CDR3 loop is CASSPSGRGRLVSEKLFF. The DNA of the CDR3 is TGTGCCAGTAGCCCAAGTGGCAGGGGGCGTCTTGTCTCGGAAAAACTGTTTTTT.

Of note for this clone: The junction departs from the called germline gene at one end, perhaps through a read error. The rearrangement joins TRBV5-1 to TRBJ1-4; no firm D call. Germline V CDR1 and CDR2: SGHRS, YFSETQ. This CDR3 comprises 16 residues. The CDR3 nucleotides read TGCGCCAGCAGCCTTCTTTCGCCAGCAACTAGTGAAAAACTGTTTTTT. Protein: CASSLLSPATSEKLFF.

The V and J genes are TRBV20-1 and TRBJ1-2; D not resolved. Trimming pared 3 bases from V and 6 bases from J, leaving 5 bases between. The CDR3 covers 10 residues. Germline values: CDR1 DFQATT, CDR2 SNEGSKA (reference sequence). CDR3 nucleotides: TGCAGTGCTAGCCGGGATGGCTACACCTTC. It translates to CSASRDGYTF.

The gene calls are TRBV4-2 and TRBJ2-7, with TRBD1 matching 11 bases. J gave up 7 bases and V 3 bases, and 11 bases lay outside the gene matches. Germline CDR1 reads LGHNA; CDR2 reads YNFKEQ. This CDR3 contains 16 residues. This CDR3 is CASSQNPGQGVGEQYF. The CDR3 DNA follows: TGTGCCAGCAGCCAGAACCCGGGACAGGGGGTAGGTGAGCAGTACTTC.

This chain connects TRBV19 to TRBJ2-5, with D possibly TRBD2 on 5 matching bases. V was pared by 7 bases and J by 0 bases, with 9 bases between. Per the germline V gene, CDR1 is LNHDA and CDR2 is SQIVND (reference sequence). CDR3 length: 13 amino acids. CDR3 region: CASTPGNQETQYF. CDR3 sequence (DNA): TGTGCCAGTACCCCGGGAAACCAAGAGACCCAGTACTTC.

The chain couples TRBV9 to TRBJ1-2, with D possibly matching TRBD1 (5 bases). The CDR3 totals 15 residues. CDR1 SGDLS and CDR2 YYNGEE come from the germline V gene. Trimming left V 0 bases short and J 8 bases short, with 17 bases between. The CDR3 nucleotides are TGTGCCAGCAGCGTAGCTGGACGGGGGAGTGGGGGCTACACCTTC. Its protein is CASSVAGRGSGGYTF.

V gene TRBV7-3 combines with J gene TRBJ2-1; tentative D call: TRBD2 (6 bases). The CDR3 runs to 14 residues. V gave up 5 bases and J gave up 5 bases, with 13 bases separating them. The V gene's germline CDR1 is SGHTA and CDR2 FQGTGA. The CDR3 bases are TGTGCCAGCAGCCCCGGGACTCTTCACAATGAGCAGTTCTTC. Translated, it gives CASSPGTLHNEQFF.

The V gene is TRBV7-9, the J gene TRBJ1-6; TRBD1 agrees at 8 bases. Germline CDR1 and CDR2: SEHNR and FQNEAQ (reference sequence). J was trimmed by 11 bases and V by 5 bases; bases with no gene match: 11. CDR3 length: 15 amino acids. This CDR3 is CASSGPTGGWAPLHF. CDR3 bases: TGTGCCAGCAGCGGCCCTACAGGGGGATGGGCACCCCTCCACTTT. The variable domain in full, completed from reference TRBV7-9 and TRBJ1-6, reads DTGVSQNPRHKITKRGQNVTFRCDPISEHNRLYWYRQTLGQGPEFLTYFQNEAQLEKSRLLSDRFSAERPKGSFSTLEIQRTEQGDSAMYLCASSGPTGGWAPLHFGNGTRLTVT.

As for this clone: Its ends do not fully match the called genes, so a read error is possible. The chain recombines TRBV5-4 with TRBJ1-1, with D possibly matching TRBD1 (5 bases). The CDR3 has 12 amino acids. CDR1 and CDR2 from the germline V gene are SGHNT and YYREEE (reference sequence). Written as DNA, the CDR3 is TGTGCCAGCAGCCCTATCGGGCAGGGAGGTCTTTTT. Amino acid sequence: CASSPIGQGGLF.

The chain couples TRBV7-2 to TRBJ1-2; D may be TRBD1 (6 bases). CDR1 and CDR2 (germline): SGHTA, FQGNSA. Trimming pared 3 bases from V and 3 bases from J, leaving 14 bases between. The CDR3 length is 15 residues. The CDR3 DNA reads as TGTGCCAGCAGCTTCGGGACACCAATCCACTATGGCTACACCTTC. Translating it yields CASSFGTPIHYGYTF.

The J gene is TRBJ2-3, the V gene TRBV20-1; perhaps D is TRBD1 or TRBD2 (6 bases each). The CDR3 contains 17 residues. Trimming left V 3 bases short and J 0 bases short, with 19 bases between. Germline CDR1 is DFQATT and CDR2 is SNEGSKA (reference sequence). As DNA, the CDR3 is TGCAGTGCTAGTCCCACGCGTCCGGGGGCTAGCACAGATACGCAGTATTTT. Amino acid sequence: CSASPTRPGASTDTQYF.

The chain combines TRBV11-2 with TRBJ2-5; D perhaps matches TRBD2 (5 bases). The CDR3 has 14 residues. V was pared by 1 base and J by 5 bases, with 11 bases between. The V gene's germline CDR1 is SGHAT and CDR2 FQNNGV. CDR3 coding DNA: TGTGCCAGCAGCTTAGTAGGACTTGGGGAGACCCAGTACTTC. Amino acid sequence: CASSLVGLGETQYF.

This clone is a singleton in its sample. The V gene is TRBV24-1, the J gene TRBJ2-2; D is possibly TRBD2 (5 bases). Germline CDR1 and CDR2: KGHDR and SFDVKD. The V end was cut by 9 bases, the J end by 4 bases, with 14 bases between. This CDR3 contains 14 residues. The CDR3 nucleotides are TGTGCCACCGGAGGATGGTCGGGCACCGGGGAGCTGTTTTTT. It is translated as CATGGWSGTGELFF.

The V and J genes are TRBV4-1 and TRBJ1-1; 7 bases agree with TRBD1. Trimming cost V 3 bases and J 2 bases; bases outside gene matches: 6. Germline V gene sequence: CDR1 MGHRA, CDR2 YSYEKL. The CDR3 runs to 15 residues. The CDR3 reads CASSQTGIPNTEAFF. In nucleotides, the CDR3 is TGCGCCAGCAGCCAGACAGGGATCCCAAACACTGAAGCTTTCTTT.

The V gene is TRBV7-9, the J gene TRBJ1-2; the D gene is possibly TRBD1 (5 bases). In germline, CDR1 is SEHNR, CDR2 FQNEAQ (reference sequence). This CDR3 is built from 14 residues. Trimming cost V 5 bases and J 3 bases, with 13 bases left between them. This CDR3 is CASSPSGTHYGYTF. The CDR3 bases are TGTGCCAGCAGCCCATCCGGGACCCACTATGGCTACACCTTC. The full variable domain, rest sourced from reference TRBV7-9 and TRBJ1-2, is DTGVSQNPRHKITKRGQNVTFRCDPISEHNRLYWYRQTLGQGPEFLTYFQNEAQLEKSRLLSDRFSAERPKGSFSTLEIQRTEQGDSAMYLCASSPSGTHYGYTFGSGTRLTVV.

The gene calls are TRBV18 and TRBJ2-7; D gene ambiguous. V was clipped by 3 bases and J by 4 bases, with 13 bases between them. There are 14 residues in the CDR3. CDR1 is KGHSH and CDR2 is LQKENI in the germline V gene. CDR3 residues: CASSPGQAIYEQYF. The CDR3 bases are TGTGCCAGCTCACCGGGCCAGGCCATTTACGAGCAGTACTTC.

The chain joins TRBV27 to TRBJ2-3; the match to TRBD2 covers 10 bases. The CDR3 has 17 amino acids. The germline V gene encodes CDR1 MNHEY and CDR2 SMNVEV (reference sequence). V shed 8 bases and J 3 bases; nucleotides not matched to a gene: 14. The CDR3, as DNA: TGTGCCAGCTGTCCCACCTCTAGCGGGAGTCATACAGATACGCAGTATTTT. As protein: CASCPTSSGSHTDTQYF.

The rearrangement joins TRBV7-9 to TRBJ1-2; D remains ambiguous. CDR3 size: 15 residues. Germline V gene lookup returns CDR1 SEHNR and CDR2 FQNEAQ (reference sequence). The V and J ends lost 2 bases and 2 bases respectively, with 12 bases between them. CDR3 loop: CASSLPTGGNYGYTF. CDR3 in DNA: TGTGCCAGCAGCTTACCGACCGGAGGGAACTATGGCTACACCTTC.

J is TRBJ2-6 and V is TRBV29-1; 9 positions agree with TRBD1. Per germline, CDR1 SQVTM and CDR2 ANQGSEA. The CDR3 length is 17 residues. V lost 2 bases to trimming and J lost 3 bases; unmatched junction nucleotides: 8. The CDR3 region is CSVEIGTGIFGANVLTF. CDR3 in DNA: TGCAGCGTTGAAATAGGGACAGGGATTTTTGGGGCCAACGTCCTGACTTTC.

The rearrangement uses TRBV25-1 and TRBJ2-7; 10 positions agree with TRBD1. CDR1 and CDR2 (germline): MGHDK, SYGVNS. Trimming cost V 0 bases and J 4 bases; bases outside gene matches: 6. This CDR3 comprises 16 residues. The CDR3: CASSEYRGTGVYEQYF. CDR3 sequence (DNA): TGTGCCAGCAGTGAATATAGGGGGACAGGGGTGTACGAGCAGTACTTC.

The gene calls are TRBV11-2 and TRBJ2-1; D not resolved. The V end lost 3 bases, the J end lost 6 bases, and 3 bases lay between the germline ends. CDR3 length: 11 amino acids. CDR1 is SGHAT, CDR2 FQNNGV, per germline. The CDR3 is CASSFRNEQFF. The CDR3 DNA reads TGTGCCAGCAGCTTCCGCAATGAGCAGTTCTTC.

The chain combines TRBV11-3 with TRBJ1-1; no clear D gene. The CDR3 length is 14 residues. Germline loops: CDR1 SGHNT, CDR2 YENEEA. Between the trimmed V and J ends, which lost 3 bases and 4 bases, there was a span of 12 bases. The CDR3: CASSFRAAGTEAFF. CDR3 in DNA: TGTGCCAGCAGCTTTAGGGCGGCGGGCACTGAAGCTTTCTTT.

This clone was seen only once. This chain joins TRBV11-2 and TRBJ1-2, with TRBD1 as a possible D gene (6 bases). V was clipped by 2 bases and J by 8 bases, with 9 bases between them. Per germline, CDR1 SGHAT and CDR2 FQNNGV. The CDR3 extends over 12 amino acids. The CDR3 sequence is CASSLNREGYTF. The DNA for the CDR3 is TGTGCCAGCAGCTTAAACAGGGAGGGCTACACCTTC.

This sequence joins TRBV3-1 (or the pseudogene TRBV3-2) and TRBJ2-2, with TRBD1 identical over 7 bases. The V and J ends lost 4 bases and 8 bases, in that order; junction bases with no gene match: 7. From germline, CDR1 is LGHDT and CDR2 YNNKEL (reference sequence). This CDR3 region has 14 residues. This chain's CDR3 is CASSLRQGGGELFF. The CDR3 nucleotides are TGTGCCAGCAGCCTACGACAGGGCGGAGGGGAGCTGTTTTTT.